This is a list of T cell receptor beta chains from one sample in a study of blood T cell repertoires in COVID-19. Clones were read by immunoSEQ multiplex PCR, and TCRdb kept only the in-frame ones, dropping some. The profile shows approximately 160,000 clones, 75% to 85% of them singletons. The sequenced sample consisted of peripheral blood. The receptors come from a woman between 45 and 60 years old in a cohort sampled during active or convalescent COVID-19. Each CDR3 is given with its conserved first and last residue. D genes are given only for firm matches. Clone size is stated in some rows and not others, as once, few, many or a class when expanded.

CDR3: CASKPSLGQGAGNTIYF
DNA: TGTGCCAGTAAGCCCTCGTTGGGGCAGGGGGCTGGAAACACCATATATTTT
size: once
D: TRBD1
V: TRBV19
J: TRBJ1-3

CDR3: CASSLLPSGVYEQFF
DNA: TGTGCCAGCAGCTTACTTCCAAGCGGGGTCTATGAGCAGTTCTTC
size: few
D: TRBD2
V: TRBV11-2
J: TRBJ2-1

CDR3: CASSSQTPGRGEAFF
DNA: TGTGCCAGCAGTTCCCAAACCCCCGGACGGGGTGAAGCTTTCTTT
size: NA
D: NA
V: TRBV27
J: TRBJ1-1

CDR3: CASSSQSGGARETQYF
DNA: TGTGCCAGCAGTTCCCAGAGCGGGGGGGCGAGGGAGACCCAGTACTTC
size: once
D: TRBD2
V: TRBV5-4
J: TRBJ2-5

CDR3: CASTRGGRSYEQYF
DNA: TGTGCCAGCACGCGAGGGGGCAGGTCCTACGAGCAGTACTTC
size: NA
D: TRBD1
V: TRBV7-2
J: TRBJ2-7

CDR3: CASSQDSGGANEQFF
DNA: TGTGCCAGCAGCCAAGATAGCGGGGGGGCCAATGAGCAGTTCTTC
size: many
D: TRBD2
V: TRBV4-2
J: TRBJ2-1

CDR3: CASSPGGPNQPQHF
DNA: TGTGCCAGCTCTCCGGGGGGACCCAATCAGCCCCAGCATTTT
size: NA
D: NA
V: TRBV18
J: TRBJ1-5

CDR3: CASSQRGLAVLDTQYF
DNA: TGCGCCAGCAGCCAAAGAGGGCTAGCGGTGCTGGATACGCAGTATTTT
size: NA
D: TRBD2
V: TRBV4-3
J: TRBJ2-3

CDR3: CASSYGARGDTQYF
DNA: TGTGCCAGCAGTTACGGGGCTAGGGGGGATACGCAGTATTTT
size: NA
D: NA
V: TRBV6-5
J: TRBJ2-3

CDR3: CASSSRTGFGGELFF
DNA: TGTGCCAGCAGCTCCAGGACAGGGTTTGGCGGGGAGCTGTTTTTT
size: NA
D: TRBD1
V: TRBV7-3
J: TRBJ2-2

CDR3: CASSEQGMRDTDTQYF
DNA: TGTGCCAGTAGTGAACAGGGGATGAGGGACACAGATACGCAGTATTTT
size: NA
D: TRBD1
V: TRBV19
J: TRBJ2-3

CDR3: CASSQGFVATNQPQHF
DNA: TGTGCCAGCAGCCAAGGTTTCGTTGCTACCAATCAGCCCCAGCATTTT
size: NA
D: NA
V: TRBV3-1/TRBV3-2
J: TRBJ1-5

CDR3: CASSQGVGQGASGYTF
DNA: TGCGCCAGCAGCCAAGGTGTGGGACAGGGGGCAAGTGGCTACACCTTC
size: NA
D: TRBD1
V: TRBV4-1
J: TRBJ1-2

CDR3: CASSLGHLNTEAFF
DNA: TGTGCCAGCAGCTTAGGACATCTAAACACTGAAGCTTTCTTT
size: once
D: NA
V: TRBV7-2
J: TRBJ1-1

CDR3: CASSKQHSPQNQPQHF
DNA: TGTGCCAGCAGCAAACAGCATTCGCCCCAAAATCAGCCCCAGCATTTT
size: NA
D: NA
V: TRBV7-2
J: TRBJ1-5

CDR3: CASSLLVAGGLINEQFF
DNA: TGTGCCAGCAGTTTGTTGGTAGCGGGGGGGCTTATCAATGAGCAGTTCTTC
size: NA
D: TRBD2
V: TRBV27
J: TRBJ2-1

CDR3: CASSFMAGGKQYF
DNA: TGTGCCAGCAGTTTCATGGCAGGGGGGAAGCAGTACTTC
size: NA
D: NA
V: TRBV27
J: TRBJ2-7

CDR3: CASSQVTRRHTDTQYF
DNA: TGTGCCAGCAGCCAAGTGACTAGAAGGCACACAGATACGCAGTATTTT
size: NA
D: NA
V: TRBV3-1/TRBV3-2
J: TRBJ2-3

CDR3: CATGWTGGYSETQYF
DNA: TGCGCCACCGGATGGACAGGGGGCTATAGTGAGACCCAGTACTTC
size: NA
D: TRBD1
V: TRBV5-1
J: TRBJ2-5

CDR3: CASSPPRQEPYEQYF
DNA: TGCGCCAGCAGCCCACCAAGACAGGAGCCCTACGAGCAGTACTTC
size: NA
D: NA
V: TRBV4-1
J: TRBJ2-7

CDR3: CASSVAGGLTEAFF
DNA: TGTGCCAGCAGTGTCGCAGGGGGGTTAACTGAAGCTTTCTTT
size: NA
D: TRBD1
V: TRBV2
J: TRBJ1-1

CDR3: CASSYYRVGGYEQYF
DNA: TGTGCCAGCAGCTACTACAGGGTAGGCGGCTACGAGCAGTACTTC
size: NA
D: NA
V: TRBV5-6
J: TRBJ2-7

CDR3: CASSYRLNTEAFF
DNA: TGTGCCAGCAGTTATCGGTTGAACACTGAAGCTTTCTTT
size: NA
D: NA
V: TRBV12-3/TRBV12-4
J: TRBJ1-1

CDR3: CASSSVTSGNTIYF
DNA: TGTGCCAGCAGTTCGGTAACTTCTGGAAACACCATATATTTT
size: few
D: NA
V: TRBV6-5
J: TRBJ1-3

CDR3: CASSLQGAGGGYTF
DNA: TGTGCCAGCAGCCTTCAGGGGGCAGGTGGTGGCTACACCTTC
size: few
D: TRBD1
V: TRBV27
J: TRBJ1-2

CDR3: CSASPGNNEQFF
DNA: TGCAGTGCTAGTCCAGGGAACAATGAGCAGTTCTTC
size: few
D: NA
V: TRBV20-1
J: TRBJ2-1

CDR3: CSVEPGMDGYTF
DNA: TGCAGCGTTGAACCGGGGATGGATGGCTACACCTTC
size: NA
D: NA
V: TRBV29-1
J: TRBJ1-2

CDR3: CATSGDGGGPFTDTQYF
DNA: TGTGCCACATCCGGGGATGGGGGCGGTCCCTTCACAGATACGCAGTATTTT
size: NA
D: NA
V: TRBV27
J: TRBJ2-3

CDR3: CASIWGGAGANVLTF
DNA: TGTGCCAGCATTTGGGGGGGTGCAGGGGCCAACGTCCTGACTTTC
size: NA
D: TRBD2
V: TRBV2
J: TRBJ2-6

CDR3: CASSLGQVRNTIYF
DNA: TGCGCCAGCAGCTTGGGACAGGTTCGAAACACCATATATTTT
size: NA
D: NA
V: TRBV5-1
J: TRBJ1-3

CDR3: CASSTPGTTHEQYF
DNA: TGTGCCAGCAGTACCCCGGGGACTACCCACGAGCAGTACTTC
size: NA
D: TRBD2
V: TRBV28
J: TRBJ2-7

CDR3: CASSWGQGANEQFF
DNA: TGCGCCAGCAGCTGGGGGCAGGGGGCGAATGAGCAGTTCTTC
size: NA
D: TRBD1
V: TRBV5-1
J: TRBJ2-1

CDR3: CASKGTGNAEAFF
DNA: TGCGCCAGCAAGGGGACAGGGAATGCTGAAGCTTTCTTT
size: NA
D: TRBD1
V: TRBV10-2
J: TRBJ1-1

CDR3: CASSQGHGNEKLFF
DNA: TGTGCCAGCAGCCAGGGACACGGAAATGAAAAACTGTTTTTT
size: NA
D: NA
V: TRBV11-2
J: TRBJ1-4

CDR3: CASSPLTPLHF
DNA: TGTGCCAGCAGCCCCCTTACACCCCTCCACTTT
size: NA
D: NA
V: TRBV5-8
J: TRBJ1-6

CDR3: CASSQVEGSYNEQFF
DNA: TGTGCCAGCTCACAGGTGGAGGGATCCTACAATGAGCAGTTCTTC
size: NA
D: NA
V: TRBV18
J: TRBJ2-1

CDR3: CARDAPARGETQYF
DNA: TGCGCCAGGGACGCCCCGGCCAGGGGGGAGACCCAGTACTTC
size: NA
D: TRBD1
V: TRBV5-1
J: TRBJ2-5

CDR3: CAGERQVSYEQYF
DNA: TGTGCCGGAGAGAGACAGGTCTCGTACGAGCAGTACTTC
size: once
D: NA
V: TRBV2
J: TRBJ2-7

CDR3: CAWSIGHPLQPQHF
DNA: TGTGCCTGGAGTATTGGGCATCCCCTTCAGCCCCAGCATTTT
size: NA
D: NA
V: TRBV30
J: TRBJ1-5

CDR3: CASSRSGQVYGYTF
DNA: TGTGCCAGCAGCAGAAGCGGGCAAGTCTATGGCTACACCTTC
size: NA
D: NA
V: TRBV7-9
J: TRBJ1-2